The 25 T cell receptor beta chains listed next were all sequenced from one sample in a study of blood T cell repertoires in COVID-19. Sequenced by immunoSEQ multiplex PCR; TCRdb stores in-frame clones only, minus some. The data hold 360,000 or so clones, with 80% to 85% observed a single time. Material for sequencing was PBMCs or T cells enriched from blood (not recorded which). These receptors originate from a woman aged 50 to 60 who had recovered from COVID-19.

This clone occurred once. This chain uses TRBV12-3 or TRBV12-4 with TRBJ1-4, with 9 bases fitting TRBD1. Trimming removed 6 bases from V and 8 bases from J; junction bases left unmatched: 4. The CDR3 is 13 amino acids. CDR3 loop: CASRPGQGEKLFF. Written as DNA, the CDR3 is TGTGCCAGCAGACCGGGACAGGGAGAAAAACTGTTTTTT.

The chain recombines TRBV21-1 with TRBJ2-7; the table gives TRBD2 as D, unverified against the DNA. TRBV21-1 is a recognized pseudogene. The CDR3 runs to 13 residues. The chain's CDR3 is CASKGLVNYEQYF. The CDR3 DNA reads as TGTGCCAGCAAGGGACTAGTAAACTACGAGCAGTACTTC.

The chain is built from TRBV4-2 and TRBJ1-6; 10 bases align to TRBD1. Unmatched junction bases numbered 10, after V lost 2 bases and J lost 3 bases. This CDR3 spans 19 amino acids. Per the germline V gene, CDR1 is LGHNA and CDR2 is YNFKEQ. The CDR3 bases are TGTGCCAGCAGCCAACCGGGACAGGGGCCCGCCAACTATAATTCACCCCTCCACTTT. It encodes CASSQPGQGPANYNSPLHF.

The CDR3 loop reads CASGLTRGQGNTEAFF. Here the CDR3 DNA reads TGTGCTAGTGGTTTAACAAGGGGGCAGGGTAACACTGAAGCTTTCTTT. The rearrangement joins TRBV12-5 to TRBJ1-1; 7 bases fit TRBD1. From germline, CDR1 is LGHNT and CDR2 FRNRAP. The J segment lost 2 bases and the V segment lost 3 bases, leaving 9 bases of the junction unmatched. This CDR3 is built from 16 residues.

V is TRBV5-1 and J is TRBJ1-1; possibly TRBD1 for D (5 bases). CDR1 SGHRS and CDR2 YFSETQ come from the germline V gene. Trimming left V 5 bases short and J 4 bases short, with 12 bases between. This CDR3 comprises 13 residues. CDR3 sequence reads: CASRDGGGTEAFF. DNA for the CDR3: TGCGCCAGCAGGGACGGCGGGGGCACTGAAGCTTTCTTT.

This clone appeared a few times. The J gene is TRBJ2-1, the V gene TRBV4-3; TRBD2 aligns across 8 bases. This CDR3 is built from 17 residues. CDR1 is LGHNA, CDR2 YSLEER, per germline. J gave up 6 bases and V 4 bases, and 14 bases lay outside the gene matches. CDR3 bases: TGCGCCAGCAGCCCCAATCCTCTAGCGGGCGACAGCAATGAGCAGTTCTTC. This gives the protein CASSPNPLAGDSNEQFF.

This chain links TRBV4-1 with TRBJ2-7; TRBD2 matches at 11 bases. Trimming cost V 0 bases and J 2 bases; bases outside gene matches: 3. The CDR3 has 16 amino acids. Germline assignment: CDR1 MGHRA and CDR2 YSYEKL. CDR3 in DNA: TGCGCCAGCAGCCAAGAGACTAGCGGGGCCGCCTACGAGCAGTACTTC. Translated, it gives CASSQETSGAAYEQYF.

The CDR3 region has the DNA TGTGCCAGCATATGGGCGGGGTCTGACACCGGGGAGCTGTTTTTT. The encoded protein is CASIWAGSDTGELFF. The chain has TRBV2 and TRBJ2-2, with D possibly matching TRBD2 (6 bases). V lost 7 bases and J 3 bases, leaving 15 bases between the germline ends. This CDR3 spans 15 amino acids. Germline CDR1 and CDR2: SNHLY and FYNNEI.

The rearrangement links TRBV4-2 to TRBJ1-2; 7 bases line up with TRBD1. Germline trimming cut 0 bases from V and 9 bases from J; bases unmatched to any gene: 4. Per germline, CDR1 LGHNA and CDR2 YNFKEQ. The CDR3 is 13 residues long. The CDR3 reads CASSQEGTVSYTF. The CDR3 DNA reads as TGTGCCAGCAGCCAAGAGGGGACAGTTAGCTACACCTTC.

This chain links TRBV12-3 or TRBV12-4 with TRBJ1-1; D call uncertain. The CDR3 is 13 amino acids. The V and J ends lost 8 bases and 5 bases respectively, with 15 bases between them. CDR3 amino acids: CASRGAALTEAFF. Written as DNA, the CDR3 is TGTGCCAGCCGAGGAGCGGCCCTAACTGAAGCTTTCTTT.

V gene TRBV19 combines with J gene TRBJ2-1; possible D gene TRBD1, 5 bases. V lost 1 base, J lost 2 bases, and 12 bases lay in between. CDR1 and CDR2 (germline): LNHDA, SQIVND (reference sequence). The CDR3 sequence is 16 residues long. The CDR3 DNA reads as TGTGCCAGTAGTATAGGTGGTGACAGTCCCTACAATGAGCAGTTCTTC. Encoded protein: CASSIGGDSPYNEQFF.

The J gene is TRBJ1-3, the V gene TRBV5-5, with 12 bases identical to TRBD1. CDR1 is SGHKS and CDR2 is YYEKEE in the germline V gene (reference sequence). The V segment lost 3 bases and the J segment 8 bases; nucleotides outside the gene matches: 3. CDR3 length equals 14 residues. CDR3 protein: CASSWGQGAYTIYF. The CDR3 DNA reads as TGTGCCAGCAGCTGGGGACAGGGGGCATACACCATATATTTT.

The CDR3 DNA reads TGTGCCAGCAGCTTAGGGGCGGCAGGGCTTTGGGGCTACACCTTC. The encoded protein is CASSLGAAGLWGYTF. The J gene is TRBJ1-2, the V gene TRBV7-2; maybe TRBD1 (5 bases). Trimming removed 1 base from V and 8 bases from J, with 17 bases in between. The CDR3 runs 15 residues. Germline V gives CDR1 SGHTA, CDR2 FQGNSA.

V is TRBV7-2 and J is TRBJ2-1, with a weak D call TRBD2 (6 bases). V gave up 2 bases and J gave up 7 bases, with 15 bases separating them. This CDR3 is 15 amino acids long. Looked up from germline, CDR1 is SGHTA and CDR2 is FQGNSA. CDR3 residues: CASSLRGRGGNEQFF. The CDR3 DNA follows: TGTGCCAGCAGCTTAAGAGGACGGGGAGGTAATGAGCAGTTCTTC.

DNA of the CDR3: TGTGCCAGCTCACCCGTCAGGGATCAGCCCCAGCATTTT. This gives the protein CASSPVRDQPQHF. The chain joins TRBV18 to TRBJ1-5; a weak D match, TRBD1 (5 bases). Per the germline V gene, CDR1 is KGHSH and CDR2 is LQKENI. V was clipped by 3 bases and J by 5 bases, with 8 bases between them. The CDR3 consists of 13 residues.

The genes are TRBV3-1 (or the pseudogene TRBV3-2) and TRBJ1-4, with no clear D. Trimming stripped 3 bases from V and 8 bases from J, with 7 bases between. The germline gives CDR1 LGHDT, CDR2 YNNKEL (reference sequence). This CDR3 is built from 12 residues. CDR3 sequence (DNA): TGTGCCAGCAGCCACCGAGGGGAAAAACTGTTTTTT. It is translated as CASSHRGEKLFF.

The genes are TRBV4-1 and TRBJ1-1, with D tentatively TRBD1 (5 bases). Germline V gene sequence: CDR1 MGHRA, CDR2 YSYEKL. The CDR3 is 13 residues long. The germline V and J ends were trimmed by 0 bases and 4 bases, with 6 bases remaining between them. In DNA form, the CDR3 reads TGCGCCAGCAGCCAAGATCAGGGCACTGAAGCTTTCTTT. This gives the protein CASSQDQGTEAFF.

CDR3 amino acids: CASIRTGETTGELFF. Here the CDR3 DNA reads TGTGCCAGCATCAGGACAGGGGAGACAACCGGGGAGCTGTTTTTT. The chain combines TRBV7-8 with TRBJ2-2; 9 bases line up with TRBD1. Germline CDR1 is SGHVS and CDR2 is FQNEAQ. The CDR3 is 15 residues long. The trim removed 7 bases at V and 5 bases at J, leaving 8 bases unmatched.

The rearrangement links TRBV6-5 to TRBJ2-1; TRBD2 matches 7 bases. Germline V gives CDR1 MNHEY, CDR2 SVGAGI. With 6 bases clipped from V and 3 bases from J, the junction kept 8 bases outside the gene matches. The CDR3 totals 15 residues. CDR3 in DNA: TGTGCCAGCAGCGACCTAGCGGACGGCTACAATGAGCAGTTCTTC. Translating gives CASSDLADGYNEQFF.

The V and J genes are TRBV19 and TRBJ1-5; D unresolved. In germline, CDR1 is LNHDA, CDR2 SQIVND (reference sequence). The CDR3 contains 15 residues. Trimming stripped 6 bases from V and 6 bases from J, with 18 bases between. The CDR3 region has the DNA TGTGCCAGTAGCCTCGACAATCTAACCCCTCAGCCCCAGCATTTT. Protein sequence: CASSLDNLTPQPQHF.

The chain recombines TRBV3-1 (or the pseudogene TRBV3-2) with TRBJ2-3; 11 nucleotides line up with TRBD2. There are 18 residues in the CDR3. Trimming at V came to 0 bases and at J to 1 base, leaving 6 bases not matched to a gene. Germline values: CDR1 LGHDT, CDR2 YNNKEL (reference sequence). The CDR3 sequence: CASSQEWSTSGGTDTQYF. The CDR3 bases are TGTGCCAGCAGCCAAGAGTGGTCGACTAGCGGGGGCACAGATACGCAGTATTTT.

For this clone: Sequence at one end of the junction differs from germline and may be a read error. As DNA, the CDR3 is TGTGCCAGCAGCTTAGGGAACCTCAGGGAAAGGAACAACTTC. Protein sequence: CASSLGNLRERNNF. The J gene is TRBJ2-7, the V gene TRBV11-2, with D tentatively TRBD1 (5 bases). CDR1 is SGHAT and CDR2 is FQNNGV in the germline V gene. The CDR3 totals 14 residues.

The rearrangement links TRBV4-1 to TRBJ1-2; D not resolved. V dropped 5 bases and J dropped 5 bases, with 18 bases sitting between them. The germline V gene has CDR1 MGHRA and CDR2 YSYEKL. This CDR3 has 15 amino acids. The CDR3, as DNA: TGCGCCAGCAGCGGTATCGACCTGGGAGGGTATGGCTACACCTTC. Translation gives CASSGIDLGGYGYTF.

This chain connects TRBV3-1 (or the pseudogene TRBV3-2) to TRBJ1-1; tentative D call: TRBD1 (5 bases). V lost 2 bases to trimming and J lost 3 bases, with 16 bases between them. The length of the CDR3 is 16 residues. Germline loops: CDR1 LGHDT, CDR2 YNNKEL (reference sequence). CDR3 region: CASSQWGGGRDTEAFF. The CDR3 DNA reads as TGTGCCAGCAGCCAATGGGGGGGAGGAAGGGACACTGAAGCTTTCTTT.

This rearrangement joins TRBV5-6 to TRBJ1-1; TRBD1 matches 8 bases. This CDR3 contains 14 residues. The junction had 4 bases not matched to a gene; V was cut back by 0 bases and J by 6 bases. Per germline, CDR1 SGHDT and CDR2 YYEEEE. CDR3 residues: CASSLGQGISEAFF. As DNA, the CDR3 is TGTGCCAGCAGCTTGGGACAGGGGATTTCTGAAGCTTTCTTT.